This TCR beta chain was documented in a study of beta chain features in type 1 diabetes. Staining for CD45RO/CCR7/CD25/CD127/CD95/CD27 allowed sorting of CD4+ naive, central memory, regulatory and stem cell-like memory cells. Each of the sorted populations had a purity greater than 95%. Broader study findings: TCRB CDR3s from Type 1 diabetes patients were moderately but significantly shorter in all four CD4+ subsets.

To note about this clone: Its antigen remains unidentified.

The CDR3 is 13 amino acids. Trimming took 1 base from V and 6 from J, leaving 8 bases between them. The germline V gene has CDR1 MDHEN and CDR2 SYDVKM. Investigators reverse transcribed all isolated RNA, so they sequenced expressed TCRB transcripts. The table came from immunoSEQ multiplex PCR; TCRdb's copy has only in-frame clones and leaves some out. In the table there are roughly 130,000 clones, roughly 17% of which are singletons. The sample consisted of central memory CD4+ T cells from blood. The chain uses TRBV28 and TRBJ2-3; no firm D call. The origin of this receptor is a man aged 30 to 45 with type 1 diabetes. The CDR3 here is CASSLYQTDTQYF. The CDR3, as DNA: TGTGCCAGCAGTTTATACCAAACGGATACGCAGTATTTT.